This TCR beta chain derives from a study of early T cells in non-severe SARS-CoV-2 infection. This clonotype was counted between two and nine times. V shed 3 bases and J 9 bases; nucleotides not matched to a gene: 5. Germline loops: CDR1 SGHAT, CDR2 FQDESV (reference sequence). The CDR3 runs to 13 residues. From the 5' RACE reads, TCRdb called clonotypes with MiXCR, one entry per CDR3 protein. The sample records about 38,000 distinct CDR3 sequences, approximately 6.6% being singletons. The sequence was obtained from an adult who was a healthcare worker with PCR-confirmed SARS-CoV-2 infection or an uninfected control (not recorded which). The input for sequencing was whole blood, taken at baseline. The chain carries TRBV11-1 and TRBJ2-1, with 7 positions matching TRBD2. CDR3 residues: CASSFAGAPEQFF. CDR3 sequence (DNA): TGTGCCAGCAGCTTTGCGGGAGCCCCTGAGCAGTTCTTC. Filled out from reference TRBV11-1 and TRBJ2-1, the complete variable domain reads EAEVAQSPRYKITEKSQAVAFWCDPISGHATLYWYRQILGQGPELLVQFQDESVVDDSQLPKDRFSAERLKGVDSTLKIQPAELGDSAMYLCASSFAGAPEQFFGPGTRLTVL.